Presented here are 25 T cell receptor beta chains from one specimen sequenced in a study of cytomegalovirus exposure and HLA in healthy donors. The PCR had 60 Vbeta and 13 Jbeta primers. The assay was immunoSEQ multiplex PCR, and TCRdb's table has in-frame clones only and misses some. The top ten hold 1.7% of the sample, which has about 200,000 clones, around 84% seen once. Sample: PBMCs. The receptors stem from a woman between 18 and 29 years old in good health and CMV-seronegative.

This clone showed up just a few times. V gene TRBV5-1 combines with J gene TRBJ1-1, with D hard to call. The CDR3 is 14 residues long. V lost 2 bases and J 0 bases, leaving 8 bases between the germline ends. Per the germline V gene, CDR1 is SGHRS and CDR2 is YFSETQ. CDR3 in DNA: TGCGCCAGCAGCTTACAGCACATGAACACTGAAGCTTTCTTT. Translation gives CASSLQHMNTEAFF.

A few counts support this clone. CDR3 sequence: CASNQLAGGPEQYF. The CDR3 nucleotides read TGTGCCAGCAACCAACTAGCGGGAGGTCCCGAGCAGTACTTC. The chain couples TRBV13 to TRBJ2-7; 12 bases are shared with TRBD2. There are 14 residues in the CDR3. The trim removed 7 bases at V and 6 bases at J, leaving 7 bases unmatched. CDR1 is PRHDT and CDR2 is FYEKMQ in the germline V gene (reference sequence).

CDR3 sequence: CASSLTGGGYTF. DNA for the CDR3: TGTGCCAGCAGTCTAACAGGGGGTGGCTACACCTTC. This chain links TRBV28 with TRBJ1-2; 8 nucleotides line up with TRBD1. Looked up from germline, CDR1 is MDHEN and CDR2 is SYDVKM. The J segment lost 7 bases and the V segment lost 5 bases, leaving 3 bases of the junction unmatched. CDR3 length: 12 residues.

The V and J genes are TRBV19 and TRBJ2-2; 9 bases fit TRBD2. Germline CDR1 reads LNHDA; CDR2 reads SQIVND (reference sequence). J lost 1 base, V lost 3 bases, and 12 bases had no gene match. The CDR3 has 19 amino acids. In nucleotides, the CDR3 is TGTGCCAGTAGTATTATCAGGGTTTCAGCGGGAGGGAACACCGGGGAGCTGTTTTTT. Protein sequence: CASSIIRVSAGGNTGELFF.

The chain recombines TRBV28 with TRBJ1-1; 11 nucleotides line up with TRBD1. Germline-derived CDR1 and CDR2 are MDHEN and SYDVKM. V gave up 2 bases and J gave up 11 bases; unmatched junction bases: 4. The CDR3 runs to 13 residues. The chain's CDR3 is CASSLGQGAGAFF. DNA of the CDR3: TGTGCCAGCAGTTTAGGACAGGGGGCGGGTGCTTTCTTT.

Of note for this clone: The same CDR3 arises from other DNA sequences in this sample as well. The chain links TRBV30 to TRBJ1-3, with D unresolved. Germline CDR1 is GTSNPN and CDR2 is SVGIG (reference sequence). CDR3 length equals 12 residues. With 2 bases removed from V and 1 base from J, the gap between germline ends came to 3 bases. The CDR3 protein is CAWSPSGNTIYF. The CDR3 nucleotides are TGTGCCTGGAGTCCATCTGGAAACACCATATATTTT.

The chain is built from TRBV28 and TRBJ1-3; tentatively, D is TRBD1 (5 bases). Germline V gene data show CDR1 as MDHEN and CDR2 as SYDVKM. The CDR3 totals 14 residues. With 6 bases removed from V and 2 bases from J, the gap between germline ends came to 11 bases. CDR3 bases: TGTGCCAGCAGAGGAGGGGCAACTGGAAACACCATATATTTT. Its translation is CASRGGATGNTIYF.

The chain couples TRBV7-9 to TRBJ2-5; TRBD2 matches at 8 bases. The CDR3 has 15 amino acids. CDR1 SEHNR and CDR2 FQNEAQ come from the germline V gene (reference sequence). J lost 4 bases, V lost 4 bases, and 8 bases had no gene match. The CDR3 is CASSSEREGGETQYF. The CDR3 nucleotides are TGTGCCAGCAGCTCCGAACGGGAGGGGGGAGAGACCCAGTACTTC.

The chain combines TRBV30 with TRBJ2-1, with 9 positions matching TRBD2. V was clipped by 3 bases and J by 8 bases; unmatched bases: 11. This CDR3 has 15 amino acids. Germline V gives CDR1 GTSNPN, CDR2 SVGIG (reference sequence). CDR3 DNA sequence: TGTGCCTGGAGCCCCGGGGTAGCGGGAGAAGATGAGCAGTTCTTC. Amino acid sequence: CAWSPGVAGEDEQFF.

V is TRBV4-3 and J is TRBJ2-2; 9 positions agree with TRBD2. Germline CDR1 reads LGHNA; CDR2 reads YSLEER. The CDR3 covers 18 residues. The J segment lost 5 bases and the V segment lost 0 bases, leaving 10 bases of the junction unmatched. The CDR3 is CASSQDRLAVGSTGELFF. The CDR3 DNA reads as TGCGCCAGCAGCCAAGATCGACTAGCGGTGGGGTCTACCGGGGAGCTGTTTTTT.

This chain joins TRBV4-1 and TRBJ2-3, with D tentatively TRBD2 (6 bases). Per the germline V gene, CDR1 is MGHRA and CDR2 is YSYEKL. Trimming left V 1 base short and J 0 bases short, with 11 bases between. The length of the CDR3 is 16 residues. CDR3 in amino acids: CASSQAGTYSTDTQYF. The CDR3 DNA reads as TGCGCCAGCAGCCAAGCCGGGACTTATAGCACAGATACGCAGTATTTT.

Only a few counts were recorded for this clone. The genes are TRBV10-1 and TRBJ2-7; TRBD1 aligns across 7 bases. The CDR3 sequence is 14 residues long. Trimming took 6 bases from V and 3 from J; bases not matched to a gene: 8. Germline-derived CDR1 and CDR2 are WNHNN and SYGVQD (reference sequence). The CDR3 loop reads CASSPDRDDYEQYF. CDR3 DNA: TGCGCCAGCAGCCCTGACAGGGATGACTACGAGCAGTACTTC.

The DNA of the CDR3 is TGCGCCAGCAGCCAAGATTTCGGGGGTGAGCAGTTCTTC. Encoded protein: CASSQDFGGEQFF. V and J are TRBV4-3 and TRBJ2-1, with TRBD2 as a possible D gene (6 bases). This CDR3 region has 13 residues. Looked up from germline, CDR1 is LGHNA and CDR2 is YSLEER. The V and J ends lost 0 bases and 9 bases respectively, with 9 bases between them.

This clone has only a few counts. This sequence joins TRBV27 and TRBJ2-7; perhaps TRBD2 as D (7 bases). Germline V gene lookup returns CDR1 MNHEY and CDR2 SMNVEV (reference sequence). The CDR3 loop spans 15 amino acids. The V and J ends lost 3 bases and 4 bases respectively, with 16 bases between them. As DNA, the CDR3 is TGTGCCAGCAGTTTGGGGGGGCCAACGTTTTACGAGCAGTACGTC. Its translation is CASSLGGPTFYEQYV.

V and J are TRBV6-1 and TRBJ1-2, with D perhaps TRBD1 (6 bases). The CDR3 runs 13 residues. V shed 6 bases and J shed 3 bases, with 11 bases lying between them. Germline values: CDR1 MNHNS, CDR2 SASEGT. CDR3 DNA: TGTGCCAGCAGGTCCAGGGGTTACTATGGCTACACCTTC. This translates into CASRSRGYYGYTF.

This chain links TRBV7-6 with TRBJ2-1; D is possibly TRBD2 (5 bases). From germline, CDR1 is SGHVS and CDR2 FNYEAQ. Trimming shortened V by 4 bases and J by 8 bases, and 9 bases separated the two germline ends. This CDR3 spans 12 amino acids. In DNA form, the CDR3 reads TGTGCCAGCAGCTACCCGGAGGATGAGCAGTTCTTC. The encoded protein is CASSYPEDEQFF.

The chain is built from TRBV11-2 and TRBJ2-1, with 8 bases lining up with TRBD1. The J segment lost 8 bases and the V segment lost 3 bases, leaving 3 bases of the junction unmatched. The germline V gene has CDR1 SGHAT and CDR2 FQNNGV. The CDR3 totals 13 residues. CDR3 protein: CASSLADRDEQFF. CDR3 bases: TGTGCCAGCAGCTTGGCGGACAGGGATGAGCAGTTCTTC.

The V gene is TRBV11-2, the J gene TRBJ2-2; D not resolved. The CDR3 is made up of 14 amino acids. Germline loops: CDR1 SGHAT, CDR2 FQNNGV. V shed 0 bases and J shed 8 bases, with 10 bases lying between them. The CDR3 DNA reads TGTGCCAGCAGCTTAGATCGGTACAGTGGGGAGCTGTTTTTT. As protein: CASSLDRYSGELFF.

The chain employs TRBV19 and TRBJ1-1, with a tentative D call TRBD1 (6 bases). Germline lookup yields CDR1 LNHDA and CDR2 SQIVND (reference sequence). CDR3 length: 16 amino acids. V lost 7 bases and J lost 5, with 23 bases in between. The CDR3 nucleotides read TGTGCCAGTACCCTGTGGTCAGGGGCATGGAAAACTGAAGCTTTCTTT. Translated: CASTLWSGAWKTEAFF.

This clone has just a few counts. The chain uses TRBV5-1 and TRBJ1-1; D unresolved. Germline V gives CDR1 SGHRS, CDR2 YFSETQ. There are 13 residues in the CDR3. Trimming shortened V by 2 bases and J by 3 bases, and 8 bases separated the two germline ends. The CDR3 reads CASSFPGYTEAFF. The DNA of the CDR3 is TGCGCCAGCAGCTTCCCGGGTTACACTGAAGCTTTCTTT. Together with reference TRBV5-1 and TRBJ1-1, the CDR3 gives the full variable domain: KAGVTQTPRYLIKTRGQQVTLSCSPISGHRSVSWYQQTPGQGLQFLFEYFSETQRNKGNFPGRFSGRQFSNSRSEMNVSTLELGDSALYLCASSFPGYTEAFFGQGTRLTVV.

The J gene is TRBJ2-1, the V gene TRBV4-3; D may be TRBD1 (5 bases). Trimming took 4 bases from V and 5 from J, leaving 12 bases between them. Germline V CDR1 and CDR2: LGHNA, YSLEER. This CDR3 region has 14 residues. The CDR3 DNA follows: TGCGCCAGCAGCCGAGCAGGGCTAAACAATGAGCAGTTCTTC. The encoded protein is CASSRAGLNNEQFF.

This chain joins TRBV6-1 and TRBJ1-3, with TRBD1 matching over 8 bases. The CDR3 is 19 residues long. CDR1 is MNHNS and CDR2 is SASEGT in the germline V gene. J lost 11 bases, V lost 2 bases, and 23 bases had no gene match. The CDR3 region has the DNA TGTGCCAGCAGTGAAAACTTGGGACAGGTCGGAGGTGTAGGAGACGCCATATATTTT. This codes for CASSENLGQVGGVGDAIYF.

This chain joins TRBV19 and TRBJ1-1; the D is unclear. CDR3 length: 13 amino acids. The germline CDR1 and CDR2 sequences are LNHDA and SQIVND (reference sequence). Trimming removed 6 bases at V and 0 bases at J, with 8 bases between. CDR3 nucleotide sequence: TGTGCCAGTAGAAGGACTCTGAACACTGAAGCTTTCTTT. Its translation is CASRRTLNTEAFF.

This clone was recorded only once. The chain couples TRBV29-1 to TRBJ2-1; D might be TRBD1 (6 bases). CDR1 SQVTM and CDR2 ANQGSEA come from the germline V gene. Trimming removed 3 bases from V and 3 bases from J, with 15 bases in between. The CDR3 has 15 amino acids. CDR3 nucleotide sequence: TGCAGCGTTGATGGGTCAGGGGAAGACTACAATGAGCAGTTCTTC. The encoded protein is CSVDGSGEDYNEQFF.

The chain employs TRBV28 and TRBJ2-7; D unresolved. Germline V gene lookup returns CDR1 MDHEN and CDR2 SYDVKM. This CDR3 region has 12 residues. The V gene lost 8 bases and the J gene lost 1 base, with 9 bases spanning the gap. The CDR3 DNA sequence: TGTGCCAGCTACACCGAATCCTACGAGCAGTACTTC. As protein: CASYTESYEQYF.